This is a list of T cell receptor beta chains from one sample in a study of blood T cell repertoires in COVID-19. Clones were read by immunoSEQ multiplex PCR, and TCRdb kept only the in-frame ones, dropping some. The sample holds 210,000 or so clones, 87% seen once. Material: peripheral blood. Every receptor here comes from a woman aged 18-30 years who had recovered from COVID-19. The conserved cysteine and the conserved F or W are not part of the CDR3 here. Where a row states a size, it is once, few, many or the class of an expanded clone; other rows omit it.

TRBJ1-5	TRBV9	few	ASSVGTGGNQPQH
TRBJ1-5	TRBV2	NA	ASSPRGLGNQPQH
TRBJ1-2	TRBV15	once	ATSRGYRDRDGYT
TRBJ2-1	TRBV7-9	NA	ASSSPPGTSGARNEQF
TRBJ1-5	TRBV5-5	NA	ASSYGTVNQPQH
TRBJ2-5	TRBV24-1	NA	ATSDSNGPGKTQY
TRBJ2-3	TRBV5-1	once	ASRNRGEDTQY
TRBJ2-1	TRBV7-3	NA	ASSPGGLADNEQF
TRBJ2-7	TRBV6-2/TRBV6-3	NA	ASSYPFAGAYEQY
TRBJ2-2	TRBV4-2	NA	ASSQDRSRGGELF
TRBJ2-3	TRBV7-3	NA	ASSLTGTMSKDTQY
TRBJ1-2	TRBV15	NA	ATSRVDRDGYT
TRBJ2-7	TRBV11-2	NA	ASSDRDYEQY
TRBJ1-2	TRBV13	NA	ASSPRTEYGYT
TRBJ2-7	TRBV5-1	NA	ASSLSAVSSYEQY
TRBJ2-5	TRBV6-1	once	ASTERDSWYQETQY
TRBJ2-5	TRBV3-1/TRBV3-2	NA	ASSLYYQETQY
TRBJ1-1	TRBV28	NA	ASSPGTPNTEAF
TRBJ2-7	TRBV18	few	ASSPDRAYEQY
TRBJ2-7	TRBV12-3/TRBV12-4	NA	ASSNSRKDEQY
TRBJ2-7	TRBV19	many	ASSPQGSSYEQY
TRBJ2-1	TRBV19	NA	ASSGRAIFFGEQF
TRBJ1-2	TRBV7-9	NA	ASSSASRGNYGYT
TRBJ2-1	TRBV12-5	NA	ASGLVNLAPYNEQF
TRBJ2-5	TRBV2	NA	ASSPDRGGETQY
TRBJ2-1	TRBV9	NA	ASSVGMGAMNEQF
TRBJ1-2	TRBV12-3/TRBV12-4	NA	ASSDQINYGYT
TRBJ2-1	TRBV19	NA	ASSLQGPYNEQF
TRBJ1-1	TRBV6-6	NA	ASAGQGNTEAF
TRBJ2-1	TRBV6-4	NA	ASSAGQGGDEQF
TRBJ1-1	TRBV30	NA	AWTKRGIVGDTEAF